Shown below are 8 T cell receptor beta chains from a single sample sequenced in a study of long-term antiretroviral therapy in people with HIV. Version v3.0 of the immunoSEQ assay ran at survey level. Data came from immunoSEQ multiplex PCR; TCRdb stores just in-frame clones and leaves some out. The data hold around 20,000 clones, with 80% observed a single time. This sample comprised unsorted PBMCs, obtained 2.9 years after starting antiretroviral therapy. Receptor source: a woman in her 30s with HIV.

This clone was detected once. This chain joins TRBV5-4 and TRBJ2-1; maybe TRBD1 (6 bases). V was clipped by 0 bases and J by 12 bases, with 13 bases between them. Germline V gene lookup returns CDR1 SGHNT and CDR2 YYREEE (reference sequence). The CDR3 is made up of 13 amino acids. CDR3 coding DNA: TGTGCCAGCAGCTTGGCCCGGGACAATTCGCAGTTCTTC. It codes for CASSLARDNSQFF.

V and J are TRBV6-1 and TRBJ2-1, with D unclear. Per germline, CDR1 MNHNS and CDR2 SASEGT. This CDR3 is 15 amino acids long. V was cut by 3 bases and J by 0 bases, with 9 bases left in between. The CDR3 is CASSDWAPSYNEQFF. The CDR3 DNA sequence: TGTGCCAGCAGTGATTGGGCACCCTCCTACAATGAGCAGTTCTTC.

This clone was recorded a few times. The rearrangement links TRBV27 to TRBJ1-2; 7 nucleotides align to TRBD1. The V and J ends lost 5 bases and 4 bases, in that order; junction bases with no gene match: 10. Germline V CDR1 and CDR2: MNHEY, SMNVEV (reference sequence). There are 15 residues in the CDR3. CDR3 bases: TGTGCCAGCAGTCCCCGGGACAGAGCGTCCTATGGCTACACCTTC. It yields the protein CASSPRDRASYGYTF.

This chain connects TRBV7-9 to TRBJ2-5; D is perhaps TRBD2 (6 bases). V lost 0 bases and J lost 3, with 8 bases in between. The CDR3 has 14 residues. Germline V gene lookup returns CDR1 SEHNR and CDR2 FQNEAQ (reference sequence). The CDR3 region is CASSLAGGKETQYF. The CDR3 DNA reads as TGTGCCAGCAGCTTAGCGGGGGGTAAAGAGACCCAGTACTTC.

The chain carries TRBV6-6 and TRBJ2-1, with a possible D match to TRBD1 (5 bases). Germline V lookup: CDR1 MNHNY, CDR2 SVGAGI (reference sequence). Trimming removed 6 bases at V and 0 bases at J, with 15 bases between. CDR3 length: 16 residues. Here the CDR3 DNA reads TGTGCCAGCAGACAGATCGGACACCTCTCCTACAATGAGCAGTTCTTC. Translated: CASRQIGHLSYNEQFF.

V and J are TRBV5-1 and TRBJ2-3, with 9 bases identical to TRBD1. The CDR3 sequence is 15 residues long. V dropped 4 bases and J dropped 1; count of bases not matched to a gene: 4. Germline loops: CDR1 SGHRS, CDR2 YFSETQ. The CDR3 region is CASSQQGAGTDTQYF. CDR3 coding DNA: TGCGCCAGCAGCCAACAGGGGGCGGGCACAGATACGCAGTATTTT.

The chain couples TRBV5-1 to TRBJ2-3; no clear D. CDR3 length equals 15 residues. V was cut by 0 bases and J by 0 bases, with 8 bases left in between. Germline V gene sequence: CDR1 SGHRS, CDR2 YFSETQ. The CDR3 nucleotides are TGCGCCAGCAGCTTGGGCACTACTAGCACAGATACGCAGTATTTT. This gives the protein CASSLGTTSTDTQYF. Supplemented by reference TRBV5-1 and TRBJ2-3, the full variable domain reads KAGVTQTPRYLIKTRGQQVTLSCSPISGHRSVSWYQQTPGQGLQFLFEYFSETQRNKGNFPGRFSGRQFSNSRSEMNVSTLELGDSALYLCASSLGTTSTDTQYFGPGTRLTVL.

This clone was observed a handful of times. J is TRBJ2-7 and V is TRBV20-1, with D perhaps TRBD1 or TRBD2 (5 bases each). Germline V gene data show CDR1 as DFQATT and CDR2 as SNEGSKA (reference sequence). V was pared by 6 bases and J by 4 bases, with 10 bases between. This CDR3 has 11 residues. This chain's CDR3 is CSAGTEYEQYF. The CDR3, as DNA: TGCAGTGCCGGGACGGAGTACGAGCAGTACTTC.